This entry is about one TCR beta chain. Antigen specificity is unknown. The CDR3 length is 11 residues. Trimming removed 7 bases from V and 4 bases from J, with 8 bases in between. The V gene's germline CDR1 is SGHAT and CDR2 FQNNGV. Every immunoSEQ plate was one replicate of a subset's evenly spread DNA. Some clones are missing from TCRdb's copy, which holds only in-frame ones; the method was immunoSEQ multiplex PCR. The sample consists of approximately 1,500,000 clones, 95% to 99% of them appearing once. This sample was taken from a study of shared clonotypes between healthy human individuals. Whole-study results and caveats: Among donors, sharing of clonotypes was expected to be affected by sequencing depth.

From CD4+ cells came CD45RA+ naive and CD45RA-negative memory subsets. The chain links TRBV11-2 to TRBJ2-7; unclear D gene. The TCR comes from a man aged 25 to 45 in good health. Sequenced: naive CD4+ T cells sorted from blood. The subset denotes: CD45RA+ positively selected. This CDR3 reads CASTQKYEQYF. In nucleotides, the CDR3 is TGTGCCAGCACCCAGAAGTACGAGCAGTACTTC.